Below are 30 T cell receptor beta chains sequenced from a single sample in a study of T cells after yellow fever vaccination. In TCRdb, the 5' RACE reads were re-called with MiXCR into one record per CDR3 protein. This repertoire shows fewer than 350,000 distinct CDR3 sequences, about 9.5% found once; its top ten account for more than 15%. The sample in question was PBMCs, obtained on the day of the first yellow fever vaccination. The source of these receptors is a man younger than 35 who received the YFV17D yellow fever vaccine.

J is TRBJ1-5 and V is TRBV12-3 or TRBV12-4; 7 positions agree with TRBD1. V lost 6 bases and J lost 6; bases outside the gene matches: 11. The CDR3 consists of 15 residues. The CDR3 reads CASRSQGVQGQPQHF. DNA of the CDR3: TGTGCCAGCAGGTCCCAGGGGGTTCAGGGTCAGCCCCAGCATTTT.

The chain employs TRBV5-1 and TRBJ1-1; D call uncertain. From germline, CDR1 is SGHRS and CDR2 YFSETQ. The CDR3 extends over 13 amino acids. V dropped 1 base and J dropped 6 bases, with 10 bases sitting between them. Written as DNA, the CDR3 is TGCGCCAGCAGCTTGATTTCAGGCGCTGAAGCTTTCTTT. Protein: CASSLISGAEAFF. Full variable domain (rest looked up from reference TRBV5-1 and TRBJ1-1): KAGVTQTPRYLIKTRGQQVTLSCSPISGHRSVSWYQQTPGQGLQFLFEYFSETQRNKGNFPGRFSGRQFSNSRSEMNVSTLELGDSALYLCASSLISGAEAFFGQGTRLTVV.

The rearrangement joins TRBV11-2 to TRBJ2-2; TRBD1 matches at 9 bases. This CDR3 is 15 amino acids long. V trimming: 6 bases; J trimming: 1 base; junction bases outside the gene matches: 3. Germline CDR1 SGHAT, CDR2 FQNNGV. This CDR3 is CASRGTGQNTGELFF. The CDR3, as DNA: TGTGCCAGCAGGGGGACAGGGCAGAACACCGGGGAGCTGTTTTTT.

This clonotype was detected many times. The CDR3 sequence is CASSLLLPGVEQFF. The CDR3 nucleotides read TGTGCCAGCAGTTTATTACTCCCGGGGGTCGAGCAGTTCTTC. V is TRBV27 and J is TRBJ2-1, with D perhaps matching TRBD2 (6 bases). The germline gives CDR1 MNHEY, CDR2 SMNVEV (reference sequence). V lost 1 base and J lost 10, with 14 bases in between. The CDR3 extends over 14 amino acids.

This chain links TRBV18 with TRBJ1-5; D is uncertain. Trimming removed 4 bases from V and 4 bases from J, with 11 bases in between. The CDR3 is made up of 14 amino acids. Germline assignment: CDR1 KGHSH and CDR2 LQKENI. CDR3 sequence reads: CASSQARGNQPQHF. CDR3 coding DNA: TGTGCCAGCTCACAGGCGCGGGGTAATCAGCCCCAGCATTTT. The full variable domain, its missing parts supplied by reference TRBV18 and TRBJ1-5, is NAGVMQNPRHLVRRRGQEARLRCSPMKGHSHVYWYRQLPEEGLKFMVYLQKENIIDESGMPKERFSAEFPKEGPSILRIQQVVRGDSAAYFCASSQARGNQPQHFGDGTRLSIL.

CDR3 coding DNA: TGTGCCAGCAGCTTAGAGCCCCCCTTCCCCTCCTACAATGAGCAGTTCTTC. Its translation is CASSLEPPFPSYNEQFF. The V call is TRBV11-2, the J call TRBJ2-1; D gene uncertain. This CDR3 has 17 amino acids. Trimming cost V 0 bases and J 0 bases, with 12 bases left between them. Looked up from germline, CDR1 is SGHAT and CDR2 is FQNNGV.

The CDR3 protein is CASGFKAFF. The CDR3 bases are TGTGCTAGTGGTTTTAAGGCTTTCTTT. The rearrangement joins TRBV12-5 to TRBJ1-1; D call uncertain. Trimming stripped 3 bases from V and 11 bases from J, with 4 bases between. CDR1 and CDR2 (germline): LGHNT, FRNRAP. This CDR3 is built from 9 residues.

The V and J genes are TRBV12-3 or TRBV12-4 and TRBJ2-6; D possibly matches TRBD1 or TRBD2 (5 bases each). V was clipped by 6 bases and J by 0 bases, with 12 bases between them. The CDR3 totals 16 residues. The CDR3 is CASSPPGRSGANVLTF. As DNA, the CDR3 is TGTGCCAGCAGCCCCCCGGGGCGCTCTGGGGCCAACGTCCTGACTTTC.

CDR3 in DNA: TGTGCCAGCAGCGTGGCGACTAGCGGGCGCACAGATACGCAGTATTTT. Its protein is CASSVATSGRTDTQYF. The chain couples TRBV9 to TRBJ2-3; 10 positions agree with TRBD2. Germline V gives CDR1 SGDLS, CDR2 YYNGEE. The CDR3 has 16 amino acids. Unmatched junction bases numbered 4, after V lost 2 bases and J lost 1 base.

This clonotype was recorded many times. The V gene is TRBV15, the J gene TRBJ2-5; D perhaps matches TRBD2 (5 bases). Trimming shortened V by 0 bases and J by 2 bases, and 10 bases separated the two germline ends. The CDR3 totals 15 residues. CDR1 is LNHNV, CDR2 YYDKDF, per germline (reference sequence). The CDR3 region is CATSRDSAGQETQYF. The CDR3 DNA reads TGTGCCACCAGCAGAGACTCGGCGGGTCAAGAGACCCAGTACTTC.

The V and J genes are TRBV4-1 and TRBJ1-1; TRBD1 might be the D (5 bases). The CDR3 totals 17 residues. Trimming pared 1 base from V and 7 bases from J, leaving 22 bases between. Germline V CDR1 and CDR2: MGHRA, YSYEKL. In DNA form, the CDR3 reads TGCGCCAGCAGCCAAGTCCCGCCCCACGGGGCTAGGGATGAAGCTTTCTTT. Translation gives CASSQVPPHGARDEAFF.

The chain employs TRBV20-1 and TRBJ1-4; the match to TRBD1 covers 7 bases. Germline V gene lookup returns CDR1 DFQATT and CDR2 SNEGSKA (reference sequence). This CDR3 spans 15 amino acids. V was pared by 0 bases and J by 6 bases, with 7 bases of the junction left unmatched. The CDR3 sequence is CSARDRTGAYEKLFF. The CDR3 coding sequence is TGCAGTGCTAGAGACCGAACAGGGGCATATGAAAAACTGTTTTTT.

The gene calls are TRBV29-1 and TRBJ2-1, with D possibly TRBD2 on 6 matching bases. Looked up from germline, CDR1 is SQVTM and CDR2 is ANQGSEA. The V gene lost 4 bases and the J gene lost 3 bases, with 19 bases spanning the gap. CDR3 length: 16 residues. The CDR3 DNA sequence: TGCAGCGTTGGACACGCCTCGGGGGAGTACTACAATGAGCAGTTCTTC. Its translation is CSVGHASGEYYNEQFF.

This chain uses TRBV3-1 with TRBJ2-1; D tentatively fits TRBD1 or TRBD2 (6 bases each). CDR3 size: 16 residues. Germline lookup yields CDR1 LGHDT and CDR2 YNNKEL (reference sequence). Trimming pared 4 bases from V and 4 bases from J, leaving 17 bases between. CDR3 coding DNA: TGTGCCAGCAGCCCCCAATGGGGGGCGAGATACAATGAGCAGTTCTTC. As protein: CASSPQWGARYNEQFF.

This clonotype has only a few counts. CDR3 DNA: TGCGCCAGCAGCGGGGGCGCCACGGGTGAGACCCAGTACTTC. As protein: CASSGGATGETQYF. The chain carries TRBV5-1 and TRBJ2-5; D perhaps matches TRBD1 (6 bases). The CDR3 loop spans 14 amino acids. Germline CDR1 SGHRS, CDR2 YFSETQ. V was pared by 4 bases and J by 5 bases, with 15 bases between. The variable domain in full, with the rest retrieved from reference TRBV5-1 and TRBJ2-5, is KAGVTQTPRYLIKTRGQQVTLSCSPISGHRSVSWYQQTPGQGLQFLFEYFSETQRNKGNFPGRFSGRQFSNSRSEMNVSTLELGDSALYLCASSGGATGETQYFGPGTRLLVL.

This clonotype was observed a handful of times. V and J are TRBV7-6 and TRBJ1-4, with 9 positions matching TRBD1. Germline CDR1 and CDR2: SGHVS and FNYEAQ. The CDR3 totals 14 residues. Trimming took 8 bases from V and 8 from J; bases not matched to a gene: 9. The CDR3 reads CASGTGQGGEKLFF. The DNA of the CDR3 is TGTGCCAGCGGAACGGGACAGGGAGGCGAAAAACTGTTTTTT.

In this sample, this clonotype turned up many times. The chain couples TRBV20-1 to TRBJ2-7, with D unclear. V was trimmed by 6 bases and J by 4 bases, leaving 16 bases between them. The CDR3 totals 13 residues. Per germline, CDR1 DFQATT and CDR2 SNEGSKA (reference sequence). In DNA form, the CDR3 reads TGCAGTGCCGTTAATTATGGAAGTTACGAGCAGTACTTC. As protein: CSAVNYGSYEQYF.

This clonotype was seen ten or more times. The chain combines TRBV7-6 with TRBJ2-2; 11 bases align to TRBD1. Germline trimming cut 5 bases from V and 2 bases from J; bases unmatched to any gene: 10. CDR3 length equals 18 residues. Germline V gene data show CDR1 as SGHVS and CDR2 as FNYEAQ. CDR3 DNA sequence: TGTGCCAGCAGCCACACGACGGGACAGGGGGTCAACACCGGGGAGCTGTTTTTT. Residues: CASSHTTGQGVNTGELFF.

The chain employs TRBV28 and TRBJ2-5, with 8 bases that match TRBD1. Germline lookup yields CDR1 MDHEN and CDR2 SYDVKM. The CDR3 runs 17 residues. The ends lost 1 base at V and 2 bases at J; junction bases unmatched: 9. The CDR3 nucleotides read TGTGCCAGCAGTTTATTTGGACAGGGCGGTACGCAAGAGACCCAGTACTTC. Translation gives CASSLFGQGGTQETQYF.

V usage is TRBV12-3 or TRBV12-4 and J usage is TRBJ1-2; 8 nucleotides match TRBD1. V lost 4 bases, J lost 2 bases, and 3 bases stayed unmatched. The CDR3 length is 14 residues. The CDR3 sequence is CASSWGQVNYGYTF. The CDR3 coding sequence is TGTGCCAGCAGTTGGGGACAGGTGAACTATGGCTACACCTTC.

This clonotype has only one observation. This chain connects TRBV6-2 or TRBV6-3 to TRBJ1-6; a possible D gene is TRBD1 (5 bases). The germline V and J ends were trimmed by 8 bases and 12 bases, with 17 bases remaining between them. Germline V CDR1 and CDR2: MNHEY, SVGEGT. The CDR3 covers 13 residues. CDR3 nucleotide sequence: TGTGCCAGCCGGTATCAGGGATGGGTACCCCTCCACTTT. Translated, it gives CASRYQGWVPLHF.

The rearrangement uses TRBV20-1 and TRBJ1-5; the D gene is possibly TRBD1 (5 bases). The CDR3 runs to 14 residues. CDR1 is DFQATT and CDR2 is SNEGSKA in the germline V gene (reference sequence). The CDR3 DNA sequence: TGCAGCGCAACCAGGGTATATGGCAATCAGCCCCAGCATTTT. Its translation is CSATRVYGNQPQHF.

This clonotype turned up a few times. The rearrangement links TRBV24-1 to TRBJ2-3, with 9 bases fitting TRBD1. V lost 3 bases, J lost 2 bases, and 8 bases stayed unmatched. The length of the CDR3 is 17 residues. Looked up from germline, CDR1 is KGHDR and CDR2 is SFDVKD. The CDR3 region is CATSDNRQGGLTDTQYF. The CDR3 bases are TGTGCCACCAGTGATAATCGACAGGGGGGCCTCACAGATACGCAGTATTTT.

The V gene is TRBV29-1, the J gene TRBJ1-4; no clear D gene. The V gene lost 5 bases and the J gene lost 3 bases, with 10 bases spanning the gap. This CDR3 has 13 residues. The germline V gene has CDR1 SQVTM and CDR2 ANQGSEA. The chain's CDR3 is CSVKASSNEKLFF. DNA of the CDR3: TGCAGCGTTAAGGCCTCCTCTAATGAAAAACTGTTTTTT.

The chain has TRBV5-6 and TRBJ2-1, with 8 bases fitting TRBD2. CDR1 SGHDT and CDR2 YYEEEE come from the germline V gene. There are 16 residues in the CDR3. The V and J ends lost 9 bases and 3 bases, in that order; junction bases with no gene match: 14. CDR3 protein: CATDFSGAPIYNEQFF. In DNA form, the CDR3 reads TGTGCCACTGATTTTAGCGGGGCCCCGATCTACAATGAGCAGTTCTTC.

This clonotype has more than one count but fewer than ten. This rearrangement joins TRBV20-1 to TRBJ2-5, with D unresolved. Trimming took off 5 bases at V and 5 bases at J, with 9 bases between the two ends. There are 11 residues in the CDR3. Germline lookup yields CDR1 DFQATT and CDR2 SNEGSKA (reference sequence). CDR3 loop: CSAPLSETQYF. CDR3 in DNA: TGCAGTGCTCCCCTCAGTGAGACCCAGTACTTC.

This clonotype was observed a single time. This rearrangement joins TRBV10-3 to TRBJ2-1, with TRBD2 matching 12 bases. CDR1 and CDR2 (germline): ENHRY, SYGVKD. The CDR3 totals 16 residues. The junction had 9 bases not matched to a gene; V was cut back by 8 bases and J by 4 bases. This chain's CDR3 is CAIQASGGAGYNEQFF. The CDR3 nucleotides are TGTGCCATCCAAGCTAGCGGGGGGGCGGGTTACAATGAGCAGTTCTTC.

The V gene is TRBV4-2, the J gene TRBJ2-7; perhaps TRBD1 as D (5 bases). Per the germline V gene, CDR1 is LGHNA and CDR2 is YNFKEQ. The CDR3 length is 13 residues. DNA for the CDR3: TGTGCCAGGAGCCCTGGGCTCAGGGACGAGCAGTACGTC. Its translation: CARSPGLRDEQYV.

V is TRBV15 and J is TRBJ2-1; TRBD2 matches at 7 bases. From germline, CDR1 is LNHNV and CDR2 YYDKDF (reference sequence). V lost 3 bases and J lost 4; bases outside the gene matches: 12. The CDR3 is made up of 17 amino acids. The CDR3 is CATSSPRPGLFYNEQFF. In DNA, the CDR3 is TGTGCCACCAGCAGCCCTAGACCGGGACTATTTTACAATGAGCAGTTCTTC.

This clonotype was recorded many times. The rearrangement uses TRBV4-3 and TRBJ2-3; tentatively, D is TRBD2 (5 bases). The CDR3 extends over 15 amino acids. Looked up from germline, CDR1 is LGHNA and CDR2 is YSLEER. V lost 0 bases, J lost 6 bases, and 13 bases lay in between. CDR3 sequence reads: CASSQDNSPGDTQYF. Written as DNA, the CDR3 is TGCGCCAGCAGCCAAGATAACTCGCCGGGGGATACGCAGTATTTT.